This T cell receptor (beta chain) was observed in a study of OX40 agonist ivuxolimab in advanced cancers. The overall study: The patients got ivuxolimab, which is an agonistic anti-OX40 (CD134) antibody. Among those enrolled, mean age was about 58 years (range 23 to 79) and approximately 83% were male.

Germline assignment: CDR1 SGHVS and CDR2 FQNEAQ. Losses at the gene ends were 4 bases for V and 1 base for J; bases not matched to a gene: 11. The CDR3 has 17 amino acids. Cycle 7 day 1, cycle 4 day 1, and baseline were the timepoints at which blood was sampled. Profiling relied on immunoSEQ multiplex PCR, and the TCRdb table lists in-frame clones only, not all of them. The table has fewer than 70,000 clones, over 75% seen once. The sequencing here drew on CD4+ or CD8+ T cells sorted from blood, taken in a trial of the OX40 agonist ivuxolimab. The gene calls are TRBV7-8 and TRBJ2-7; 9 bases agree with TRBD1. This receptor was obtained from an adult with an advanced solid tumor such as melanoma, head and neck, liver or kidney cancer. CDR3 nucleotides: TGTGCCAGCAGCTCACCCCTGGACAGGGGCCTTTCCTACGAGCAGTACTTC. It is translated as CASSSPLDRGLSYEQYF. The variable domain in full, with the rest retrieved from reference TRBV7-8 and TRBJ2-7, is GAGVSQSPRYKVAKRGQDVALRCDPISGHVSLFWYQQALGQGPEFLTYFQNEAQLDKSGLPSDRFFAERPEGSVSTLKIQRTQQEDSAVYLCASSSPLDRGLSYEQYFGPGTRLTVT.